The next 13 T cell receptor beta chains were all read from a single sample in a study of blood T cell repertoires in COVID-19. The data were produced by immunoSEQ multiplex PCR, yet TCRdb's version contains in-frame clones alone and is incomplete. The sample carries around 24,000 clones, almost 90% recorded once. Sequenced input: peripheral blood. The receptor set was obtained from a human donor in a cohort sampled during active COVID-19.

There are a few counts of this clone. The chain links TRBV3-1 (or the pseudogene TRBV3-2) to TRBJ2-7; perhaps TRBD1 as D (7 bases). V dropped 3 bases and J dropped 5 bases, with 35 bases sitting between them. Germline lookup yields CDR1 LGHDT and CDR2 YNNKEL (reference sequence). The CDR3 contains 21 residues. Here the CDR3 DNA reads TGTGCCAGCAGCCAGAGGGGGAACAGGGGAGGAGTTCCTATGGGCTACGACGAGCAGTACTTC. Protein: CASSQRGNRGGVPMGYDEQYF.

The chain links TRBV10-3 to TRBJ1-5; 10 bases fit TRBD1. J was trimmed by 4 bases and V by 10 bases; bases with no gene match: 10. Germline CDR1 is ENHRY and CDR2 is SYGVKD. The CDR3 is made up of 15 amino acids. DNA for the CDR3: TGTGCCACAGCAGGGGGACAGGGGTTAAATCAGCCCCAGCATTTT. Encoded protein: CATAGGQGLNQPQHF.

The chain has TRBV2 and TRBJ1-5; 9 positions match TRBD1. J was trimmed by 7 bases and V by 6 bases; bases with no gene match: 4. CDR1 is SNHLY and CDR2 is FYNNEI in the germline V gene. This CDR3 spans 13 amino acids. The CDR3 DNA reads TGTGCCAGCAGGGATACAGGGGGCCAGCCCCAGCATTTT. Protein product: CASRDTGGQPQHF.

This clone was seen only once. The chain couples TRBV29-1 to TRBJ2-1; 9 positions match TRBD2. Germline loops: CDR1 SQVTM, CDR2 ANQGSEA. V shed 6 bases, J shed 9 bases, and the junction held 15 bases outside the gene matches. The CDR3 sequence is 15 residues long. The DNA of the CDR3 is TGCAGCGTCCGGACTGGACTAGCGTGGGGGCTTGAGCAGTTCTTC. This codes for CSVRTGLAWGLEQFF.

This rearrangement joins TRBV5-1 to TRBJ1-1, with a tentative D call TRBD1 (5 bases). The V gene lost 4 bases and the J gene lost 3 bases, with 13 bases spanning the gap. This CDR3 has 14 residues. Germline V lookup: CDR1 SGHRS, CDR2 YFSETQ. The CDR3 coding sequence is TGCGCCAGCAGCCGCCAGGGATTGGACACTGAAGCTTTCTTT. Its protein product is CASSRQGLDTEAFF.

The rearrangement uses TRBV3-1 (or the pseudogene TRBV3-2) and TRBJ2-3; weak D call: TRBD1 (6 bases). V was clipped by 1 base and J by 4 bases, with 15 bases between them. There are 16 residues in the CDR3. Germline V gene sequence: CDR1 LGHDT, CDR2 YNNKEL (reference sequence). Written as DNA, the CDR3 is TGTGCCAGCAGCCAAGCAGGGGCAGGGACATCAGATACGCAGTATTTT. This codes for CASSQAGAGTSDTQYF.

V gene TRBV5-1 combines with J gene TRBJ2-4, with D possibly TRBD2 on 6 matching bases. Germline loops: CDR1 SGHRS, CDR2 YFSETQ. The CDR3 is 14 residues long. Trimming cost V 4 bases and J 0 bases, with 8 bases left between them. CDR3 region: CASSPEGAKNIQYF. The CDR3 DNA reads TGCGCCAGCAGCCCGGAGGGAGCCAAAAACATTCAGTACTTC.

This rearrangement joins TRBV19 to TRBJ1-2, with TRBD1 as a possible D gene (6 bases). The germline V gene encodes CDR1 LNHDA and CDR2 SQIVND (reference sequence). The CDR3 has 13 residues. V lost 8 bases and J lost 4, with 14 bases in between. The CDR3 loop is CASWGQNVYGYTF. CDR3 nucleotide sequence: TGTGCCAGTTGGGGGCAGAATGTCTATGGCTACACCTTC.

The V call is TRBV11-2, the J call TRBJ2-5; 11 bases are a match to TRBD2. Germline values: CDR1 SGHAT, CDR2 FQNNGV. V was clipped by 5 bases and J by 4 bases; unmatched bases: 15. The CDR3 spans 18 residues. The CDR3 nucleotides read TGTGCCAGCAGCGCCGAGGTGTTAGCGGGGGGGCGCGGAGAGACCCAGTACTTC. Amino acids: CASSAEVLAGGRGETQYF.

This chain connects TRBV5-1 to TRBJ2-7; 8 bases agree with TRBD2. Unmatched junction bases numbered 6, after V lost 4 bases and J lost 0 bases. The germline V gene has CDR1 SGHRS and CDR2 YFSETQ. The CDR3 is 15 amino acids. The CDR3 nucleotides read TGCGCCAGCAGCCAGACTAGCGCTAGCTCCTACGAGCAGTACTTC. Translated: CASSQTSASSYEQYF. The full variable domain, with the rest looked up from reference TRBV5-1 and TRBJ2-7, is KAGVTQTPRYLIKTRGQQVTLSCSPISGHRSVSWYQQTPGQGLQFLFEYFSETQRNKGNFPGRFSGRQFSNSRSEMNVSTLELGDSALYLCASSQTSASSYEQYFGPGTRLTVT.

The chain combines TRBV7-2 with TRBJ1-6, with TRBD1 as a possible D gene (6 bases). Germline V CDR1 and CDR2: SGHTA, FQGNSA. With 8 bases removed from V and 9 bases from J, the gap between germline ends came to 17 bases. This CDR3 region has 14 residues. CDR3 DNA: TGTGCCAGCGGGGTATTGGGGGCTTCTTCACCCCTCCACTTT. Amino acid sequence: CASGVLGASSPLHF.

The chain uses TRBV18 and TRBJ1-6, with TRBD1 matching 10 bases. This CDR3 region has 16 residues. Germline V gene sequence: CDR1 KGHSH, CDR2 LQKENI. V was pared by 4 bases and J by 7 bases, with 7 bases of the junction left unmatched. The CDR3 is CASSRDRTGGNSPLHF. The CDR3 coding sequence is TGTGCCAGCTCACGCGATCGGACAGGGGGAAATTCACCCCTCCACTTT.

This chain connects TRBV12-2 to TRBJ2-7; whether TRBD1, the table's D call, matches the DNA was not checked. TRBV12-2 is described as a pseudogene. This CDR3 is built from 15 residues. The CDR3: CASRVPGTDSYEQYF. CDR3 bases: TGTGCAAGTCGCGTCCCCGGGACAGACTCCTACGAGCAGTACTTC.